The 22 T cell receptor beta chains reported below all come from one sample, sequenced in a study of cytomegalovirus exposure and HLA in healthy donors. PCR involved 60 Vbeta and 13 Jbeta primers. This table comes from immunoSEQ multiplex PCR, and its TCRdb copy is limited to in-frame clones, with some not included. The data contain 100,000 or so clones, 80% to 90% of them singletons. The sequencing sample was made of PBMCs. The receptor set was obtained from a man aged 30 to 39 in good health and CMV-seropositive.

This sequence joins TRBV30 and TRBJ1-1, with 8 bases aligning to TRBD1. The CDR3 contains 13 residues. V was pared by 3 bases and J by 6 bases, with 6 bases of the junction left unmatched. Germline loops: CDR1 GTSNPN, CDR2 SVGIG (reference sequence). The CDR3 coding sequence is TGTGCCTGGAGACTCGACAGGGGCGCTGAAGCTTTCTTT. Protein sequence: CAWRLDRGAEAFF.

A remark on this clone: One end of the junction is discordant with germline, which a read error may explain. The sample holds other DNA sequences that translate to the same CDR3. This chain uses TRBV30 with TRBJ1-6; 10 bases line up with TRBD1. Germline CDR1 GTSNPN, CDR2 SVGIG (reference sequence). CDR3 length equals 17 residues. This chain's CDR3 is CAWSLAGTGANNSPLHF. The CDR3 nucleotides are TGTGCCTGGAGTCTAGCAGGGACAGGGGCCAATAATTCCCCCCTCCACTTT.

The CDR3 nucleotides read TGCGCCAGCAGCCGGACTAGCGGGAGTTTATACGAGCAGTACTTC. This gives the protein CASSRTSGSLYEQYF. The chain uses TRBV5-1 and TRBJ2-5; TRBD2 matches 13 bases. The J call is uncertain, as TRBJ2-7 better fits the DNA end. CDR3 length: 15 amino acids. CDR1 SGHRS and CDR2 YFSETQ come from the germline V gene.

This clone has only a few counts. The chain uses TRBV6-1 and TRBJ1-5; D is perhaps TRBD1 (5 bases). The CDR3 is made up of 13 amino acids. The germline gives CDR1 MNHNS, CDR2 SASEGT. V was trimmed by 3 bases and J by 7 bases, leaving 10 bases between them. Here the CDR3 reads CASSEAGGQPQHF. CDR3 coding DNA: TGTGCCAGCAGTGAGGCGGGGGGGCAGCCCCAGCATTTT.

Here the CDR3 reads CASSLDRVNTEAFF. CDR3 nucleotide sequence: TGTGCCAGCAGCTTAGACAGGGTGAACACTGAAGCTTTCTTT. V is TRBV11-2 and J is TRBJ1-1; D may be TRBD1 (5 bases). There are 14 residues in the CDR3. V was trimmed by 0 bases and J by 0 bases, leaving 5 bases between them. From germline, CDR1 is SGHAT and CDR2 FQNNGV.

The chain recombines TRBV4-1 with TRBJ2-1; TRBD1 agrees at 7 bases. J was trimmed by 9 bases and V by 5 bases; bases with no gene match: 7. This CDR3 region has 13 residues. CDR1 and CDR2 (germline): MGHRA, YSYEKL. The CDR3, as DNA: TGCGCCAGCAGCGTACGCGACAGGGCTGAGCAGTTCTTC. Translation gives CASSVRDRAEQFF.

DNA of the CDR3: TGTGCCAGCTCACCCAGCGACAGGGGTAGCAATCAGCCCCAGCATTTT. Translated, it gives CASSPSDRGSNQPQHF. This sequence joins TRBV18 and TRBJ1-5; 8 bases fit TRBD1. The CDR3 runs to 16 residues. Trimming removed 3 bases from V and 0 bases from J; junction bases left unmatched: 4. Germline assignment: CDR1 KGHSH and CDR2 LQKENI.

The chain employs TRBV2 and TRBJ2-5; D not certain. Germline-derived CDR1 and CDR2 are SNHLY and FYNNEI. The CDR3 is made up of 14 amino acids. The V end lost 5 bases, the J end lost 0 bases, and 10 bases lay between the germline ends. CDR3 sequence (DNA): TGTGCCAGCAGTCCGCGTCTGTACCAAGAGACCCAGTACTTC. Its protein product is CASSPRLYQETQYF.

The rearrangement joins TRBV6-6 to TRBJ2-3; 9 bases match TRBD2. The CDR3 sequence is 16 residues long. CDR1 MNHNY and CDR2 SVGAGI come from the germline V gene (reference sequence). Losses at the gene ends were 5 bases for V and 2 bases for J; bases not matched to a gene: 8. The CDR3 here is CASSRNSGSPTDTQYF. CDR3 coding DNA: TGTGCCAGCAGTCGGAATAGCGGGAGCCCCACAGATACGCAGTATTTT.

This chain connects TRBV15 to TRBJ2-3; the match to TRBD2 covers 8 bases. V gave up 8 bases and J gave up 6 bases; unmatched junction bases: 7. Germline V lookup: CDR1 LNHNV, CDR2 YYDKDF (reference sequence). The CDR3 covers 13 residues. CDR3 sequence reads: CATLGLAQDTQYF. In DNA, the CDR3 is TGTGCCACCCTAGGACTAGCACAGGATACGCAGTATTTT.

This clone appeared a few times. This sequence joins TRBV5-6 and TRBJ2-7; 9 nucleotides align to TRBD2. Germline assignment: CDR1 SGHDT and CDR2 YYEEEE. Germline trimming cut 1 base from V and 1 base from J; bases unmatched to any gene: 9. This CDR3 has 17 amino acids. CDR3: CASSLYLIAGVSYEQYF. In DNA form, the CDR3 reads TGTGCCAGCAGCTTGTACCTTATAGCGGGAGTTTCCTACGAGCAGTACTTC. Full variable domain (remainder filled in from reference TRBV5-6 and TRBJ2-7): DAGVTQSPTHLIKTRGQQVTLRCSPKSGHDTVSWYQQALGQGPQFIFQYYEEEERQRGNFPDRFSGHQFPNYSSELNVNALLLGDSALYLCASSLYLIAGVSYEQYFGPGTRLTVT.

This chain joins TRBV28 and TRBJ1-3; TRBD1 aligns across 7 bases. The CDR3 length is 17 residues. Germline trimming cut 7 bases from V and 1 base from J; bases unmatched to any gene: 13. Germline V gives CDR1 MDHEN, CDR2 SYDVKM. The CDR3 loop reads CASISQGPNLSGNTIYF. The CDR3 nucleotides read TGTGCCAGCATTTCACAGGGGCCTAATTTATCTGGAAACACCATATATTTT.

This clone was seen just once. This chain links TRBV7-2 with TRBJ2-5; 11 nucleotides line up with TRBD2. Germline assignment: CDR1 SGHTA and CDR2 FQGNSA. This CDR3 has 18 amino acids. J lost 1 base, V lost 5 bases, and 12 bases had no gene match. DNA for the CDR3: TGTGCCAGCAGCCATACTTTTAGCGGGAGGGGACCCCAAGAGACCCAGTACTTC. Protein: CASSHTFSGRGPQETQYF.

The rearrangement uses TRBV7-8 and TRBJ2-4; tentative D call: TRBD1 (6 bases). Germline V CDR1 and CDR2: SGHVS, FQNEAQ. With 4 bases removed from V and 1 base from J, the gap between germline ends came to 14 bases. CDR3 length: 16 amino acids. The CDR3 DNA follows: TGTGCCAGCAGCTCCCAGGACAGAACGGCCAAAAACATTCAGTACTTC. This encodes CASSSQDRTAKNIQYF. The full variable domain, completed using reference TRBV7-8 and TRBJ2-4, is GAGVSQSPRYKVAKRGQDVALRCDPISGHVSLFWYQQALGQGPEFLTYFQNEAQLDKSGLPSDRFFAERPEGSVSTLKIQRTQQEDSAVYLCASSSQDRTAKNIQYFGAGTRLSVL.

V is TRBV6-6 and J is TRBJ1-4, with D maybe TRBD1 (6 bases). Germline CDR1 MNHNY, CDR2 SVGAGI (reference sequence). The V end lost 2 bases, the J end lost 6 bases, and 10 bases lay between the germline ends. The CDR3 is 14 residues long. The CDR3 DNA sequence: TGTGCCAGCAGTTACCAGGGGCGTGATGAAAAACTGTTTTTT. Its protein is CASSYQGRDEKLFF.

The gene calls are TRBV10-2 and TRBJ2-3; the D is unclear. The CDR3 runs 11 residues. V was pared by 9 bases and J by 4 bases, with 8 bases between. The V gene's germline CDR1 is WSHSY and CDR2 SAAADI. The CDR3 region has the DNA TGCGCCAGTCGTAGAGCAGATACGCAGTATTTT. This gives the protein CASRRADTQYF.

Only a few counts were recorded for this clone. The V call is TRBV5-6, the J call TRBJ1-1; weak D call: TRBD1 (6 bases). CDR3 length equals 16 residues. Trimming shortened V by 0 bases and J by 0 bases, and 12 bases separated the two germline ends. Germline V lookup: CDR1 SGHDT, CDR2 YYEEEE. CDR3 region: CASSLAGAWVNTEAFF. In DNA form, the CDR3 reads TGTGCCAGCAGCTTGGCAGGGGCGTGGGTGAACACTGAAGCTTTCTTT.

V gene TRBV30 combines with J gene TRBJ1-4; D may be TRBD1 (6 bases). Germline V gene data show CDR1 as GTSNPN and CDR2 as SVGIG (reference sequence). V dropped 0 bases and J dropped 8 bases, with 25 bases sitting between them. The CDR3 sequence is 18 residues long. CDR3 coding DNA: TGTGCCTGGAGTGTACCACAGGGAAAGAACAGGGTGAACGAAAAACTGTTTTTT. Translating gives CAWSVPQGKNRVNEKLFF.

This clone was observed a handful of times. This chain joins TRBV5-6 and TRBJ2-2, with D maybe TRBD1 (7 bases). Trimming stripped 4 bases from V and 4 bases from J, with 14 bases between. The CDR3 contains 15 residues. Germline V gene lookup returns CDR1 SGHDT and CDR2 YYEEEE. The CDR3 here is CASSRFQGGTGELFF. In DNA, the CDR3 is TGTGCCAGCAGCCGATTTCAGGGGGGCACCGGGGAGCTGTTTTTT.

This clone was picked up a small number of times. The chain is built from TRBV4-1 and TRBJ1-5; possibly TRBD1 for D (5 bases). V was pared by 6 bases and J by 0 bases, with 9 bases between. This CDR3 has 14 residues. CDR1 and CDR2 from the germline V gene are MGHRA and YSYEKL. CDR3: CASSKTDSNQPQHF. CDR3 nucleotides: TGCGCCAGCAGTAAGACAGATAGCAATCAGCCCCAGCATTTT.

This clone was detected only a few times. The rearrangement uses TRBV7-9 and TRBJ1-1; 8 positions agree with TRBD1. The junction had 5 bases not matched to a gene; V was cut back by 5 bases and J by 3 bases. CDR1 and CDR2 (germline): SEHNR, FQNEAQ (reference sequence). The CDR3 spans 14 residues. CDR3 sequence (DNA): TGTGCCAGCAGCCCTGGACAGGGAGACACTGAAGCTTTCTTT. Protein: CASSPGQGDTEAFF.

A single count supports this clone. The chain is built from TRBV9 and TRBJ2-7; 9 bases are a match to TRBD1. V was pared by 3 bases and J by 7 bases, with 2 bases of the junction left unmatched. Per germline, CDR1 SGDLS and CDR2 YYNGEE. The CDR3 is 12 amino acids. Here the CDR3 reads CASSDRGREQYF. Here the CDR3 DNA reads TGTGCCAGCAGCGACAGGGGGCGAGAGCAGTACTTC.